This TCR beta chain came from a study of OX40 agonist ivuxolimab in advanced cancers. Study-level background: Patients were dosed with the agonistic anti-OX40 (CD134) antibody ivuxolimab.

Sampling times: baseline, cycle 4 day 1, cycle 7 day 1. Germline V CDR1 and CDR2: SNHLY, FYNNEI. The V segment lost 3 bases and the J segment 4 bases; nucleotides outside the gene matches: 4. This CDR3 comprises 14 residues. Here immunoSEQ multiplex PCR was the method, and the copy in TCRdb shows in-frame clones only, minus some. The sample lists about 16,000 clones, 86% occurring once. The receptor was derived from an adult with an advanced solid tumor such as melanoma, head and neck, liver or kidney cancer. This sequence joins TRBV2 and TRBJ1-2, with 8 bases lining up with TRBD1. Sequencing was performed on CD4+ or CD8+ T cells sorted from blood, taken in a trial of the OX40 agonist ivuxolimab. CDR3 residues: CASSDRGLVYGYTF. CDR3 nucleotides: TGTGCCAGCAGTGACAGGGGGCTAGTCTATGGCTACACCTTC.